This TCR beta chain was sequenced for a study of cytomegalovirus exposure and HLA in healthy donors. Study conclusions and caveats: The authors enumerated over 150 TCR beta chains as linked to cytomegalovirus. What TCR beta sequences reportedly achieved was accurate prediction of HLA-A and HLA-B alleles in most subjects.

60 Vbeta and 13 Jbeta primers were used in PCR. Using immunoSEQ multiplex PCR, the repertoire was profiled, and TCRdb retains in-frame clones only, with some absent. The repertoire has 90,000 to 150,000 clones, around four fifths of them found once; the top ten carry around 4%. In its sample, this clone was seen a few times. Its antigen is undetermined. V lost 1 base and J lost 6; bases outside the gene matches: 6. Germline V gene lookup returns CDR1 MNHEY and CDR2 SMNVEV (reference sequence). The CDR3 extends over 16 amino acids. The rearrangement joins TRBV27 to TRBJ2-3, with 11 bases fitting TRBD2. Source material: PBMCs. This receptor was obtained from a woman in her thirties or forties in good health and CMV-seronegative. The CDR3 sequence is CASSLWGLADKDTQYF. The DNA of the CDR3 is TGTGCCAGCAGTTTATGGGGACTAGCGGATAAGGATACGCAGTATTTT.